What follows is one T cell receptor beta chain and its context. Its antigen is not known. This sample is drawn from a study of OX40 agonist ivuxolimab in advanced cancers. On the study more broadly: At 0.01 to 10 mg/kg, ivuxolimab was administered intravenously to patients every 2 weeks.

The CDR3 contains 16 residues. The germline V gene encodes CDR1 MNHNS and CDR2 SASEGT. After removal of 4 bases from V and 2 bases from J, the junction contained 3 bases not matched to a gene. Study results and caveats: Partial responders treated at 0.1-3.0 mg/kg exhibited clonal expansion among the lowest measured.

Here immunoSEQ multiplex PCR was the method, and the copy in TCRdb shows in-frame clones only, minus some. The sample lists about 79,000 clones; 90% were seen once. The sample consisted of CD4+ or CD8+ T cells sorted from blood, taken in a trial of the OX40 agonist ivuxolimab. The V gene is TRBV6-1, the J gene TRBJ2-3; 13 bases are a match to TRBD2. The TCR originated in an adult with an advanced solid tumor such as melanoma, head and neck, liver or kidney cancer. The CDR3, as DNA: TGTGCCAGCAGTGTAGGACTAGCGGGGGCCACAGATACGCAGTATTTT. Protein product: CASSVGLAGATDTQYF.